This T cell receptor beta chain came from a study of T cells after yellow fever vaccination. Study in general: The SMART-Seq v4 Ultra Low Input method served to prepare the low-cell-number fractions.

Study-level points and caveats: Although most clonotypes did not, a small share appeared in both CD4 and CD8 compartments. After the booster, roughly 96% of CD4 and approximately 87% of CD8 primary-response clones were re-detected.

This clonotype was observed many times. Its antigen is still unknown. The CDR3 contains 15 residues. Germline V gene lookup returns CDR1 SEHNR and CDR2 FQNEAQ (reference sequence). After removal of 4 bases from V and 7 bases from J, the junction contained 5 bases not matched to a gene. The 5'RACE template-switching step produced TCR cDNA and added a universal primer site and UMIs. One entry per CDR3 protein, called by TCRdb with MiXCR from the 5' RACE reads. Altogether some 340,000 distinct CDR3 sequences are present, roughly 4% being singletons, with the ten largest covering about 22%. The chain combines TRBV7-9 with TRBJ2-3; 13 bases are shared with TRBD2. The starting material was PBMCs, obtained 5 days after the yellow fever booster vaccination. The sequence was collected from a man aged 18 to 35 who received the YFV17D yellow fever vaccine. The CDR3: CASSSGTSGVYTQYF. The CDR3 nucleotides are TGTGCCAGCAGCTCAGGGACTAGCGGGGTGTATACGCAGTATTTT. Full variable domain (remainder filled in from reference TRBV7-9 and TRBJ2-3): DTGVSQNPRHKITKRGQNVTFRCDPISEHNRLYWYRQTLGQGPEFLTYFQNEAQLEKSRLLSDRFSAERPKGSFSTLEIQRTEQGDSAMYLCASSSGTSGVYTQYFGPGTRLTVL.